This entry features one T cell receptor (beta chain) sequence. Its antigen is not identified. The record originates from a study of T cells in Graves' hyperthyroidism and ophthalmopathy. Orbital computed tomography and thyroid ultrasound, together with serum TRAb and thyroxine and clinical symptoms, were used for diagnoses. Findings and limits, study-wide: For ophthalmopathy, model prediction preceded onset by a median about 6 months.

CDR1 is KGHSH and CDR2 is LQKENI in the germline V gene. CDR3 length equals 18 residues. Trimming removed 0 bases from V and 1 base from J, with 16 bases in between. The investigators amplified TCR beta CDR3 regions from RNA transcripts. HTBI primers drove first-round RT-PCR of the TCR CDR3. One entry per CDR3 protein, called by TCRdb with MiXCR from the multiplex PCR reads. The sample lists approximately 690,000 distinct CDR3 sequences, about 20% occurring once. The chain combines TRBV18 with TRBJ1-3; D is ambiguous. This receptor was identified in a man younger than 40 with Graves' ophthalmopathy. Sequenced material: blood. The DNA of the CDR3 is TGTGCCAGCTCACCACCTTCGGGCCCTCCCGGGTCTGGAAACACCATATATTTT. Protein product: CASSPPSGPPGSGNTIYF.